The TCR beta chain under discussion was sequenced for a study of blood T cell repertoires in COVID-19. Study context: Sites across the United States, Italy and Spain contributed samples from acute and convalescent COVID-19. The analysed material was cDNA or gDNA that came from T cells, B-cell-depleted T cells, or PBMCs.

Authors' methods: Quantification of nucleated cells was approximated via reference gene primer amplification. Sequenced by immunoSEQ multiplex PCR; TCRdb stores in-frame clones only, minus some. Clone size and the V and J calls come from that table; the DNA yielded D and trimming. The table has approximately 270,000 clones, around 89% seen once. Germline loops: CDR1 LGHNA, CDR2 YNFKEQ. The J segment lost 2 bases and the V segment lost 6 bases, leaving 8 bases of the junction unmatched. The CDR3 is 16 amino acids. The chain recombines TRBV4-2 with TRBJ2-3, with 10 bases lining up with TRBD2. The sample consisted of peripheral blood. This clonotype was obtained from a man aged 25-40 years with acute or convalescent COVID-19. CDR3 protein: CASSRTGTSVTDTQYF. The DNA of the CDR3 is TGTGCCAGCAGTCGAACCGGGACTAGCGTCACAGATACGCAGTATTTT.